This T cell receptor (beta chain) stems from a study of T cell repertoires in cytomegalovirus infection. The CDR3 contains 13 residues. Per the germline V gene, CDR1 is MGHRA and CDR2 is YSYEKL. Trimming removed 1 base from V and 2 bases from J, with 4 bases in between. TCRdb processed the reads anew with MiXCR; each CDR3 protein has one entry. The sample yields approximately 770,000 distinct CDR3 sequences, around 29% seen once. To note about this clonotype: What it binds is unknown.

The chain links TRBV4-1 to TRBJ2-3; no clear D gene. Sequenced material: cultured CD8+ T cells from PBMCs, taken from culture after CMV antigen stimulation. The TCR originated in a human donor in good health (CMV status not recorded). Some clones in this sample may be carry-over from other donors' samples. The chain's CDR3 is CASSQGPTDTQYF. The CDR3 coding sequence is TGCGCCAGCAGCCAAGGGCCCACAGATACGCAGTATTTT.